This T cell receptor beta chain was recovered during a study of early T cells in non-severe SARS-CoV-2 infection. Across the study: It was bulk RNA from unsorted whole blood that was sequenced, and the chains were unpaired.

This CDR3 spans 15 amino acids. V was pared by 0 bases and J by 1 base, with 10 bases between. Per the germline V gene, CDR1 is SGHKS and CDR2 is YYEKEE (reference sequence). Study-level results: A preference for anti-spike CD8 responses marked VDJdb matching, which missed private and CD4 specificities.

Unique molecular identifiers were added to individual cDNA molecules. TCRdb re-called the 5' RACE reads with MiXCR, one entry per CDR3 protein. In the table there are approximately 37,000 distinct CDR3 sequences, roughly 4.7% of which are singletons. This clonotype has ten or more counts. Its specificity is unknown. The sequence came from an adult who was a healthcare worker with PCR-confirmed SARS-CoV-2 infection or an uninfected control (not recorded which). This chain connects TRBV5-5 to TRBJ1-1; D is undetermined. Sequencing was done on a sample of whole blood. CDR3 coding DNA: TGTGCCAGCAGCTTGGCCGAGGGCCCGAACACTGAAGCTTTCTTT. Encoded protein: CASSLAEGPNTEAFF.